Below are 26 T cell receptor beta chains sequenced from a single sample in a study of regulatory T cells in long-lasting Graves disease (dated by TCRdb to the early 2020s). The intended sense of this specimen's time point label: newly diagnosed GD, antithyroid drugs for less than 3 months. RNA was extracted from PBMCs in TRIzol for both TCR sequencing and RNA sequencing. Preparation of the library involved multiplex PCR. The sequencer was an Illumina HiSeq 4000. iRepertoire HTBI primers and Arm-PCR amplification of CDR3 regions were used to construct TCR beta libraries. The public reads were reanalyzed by TCRdb: fastp trimming at Q25, MiXCR alignment, in-frame beta chains only. Here each entry gathers all rows of one CDR3 protein and keeps the most common genes and DNA. The sample data list roughly 250,000 distinct CDR3 sequences, and 18% of these were observed just once. The ten largest clones take up approximately 15% of the sample.

Another study also made use of these data, one on T cells in Graves' hyperthyroidism and ophthalmopathy.

This material consisted of peripheral blood mononuclear cells (PBMCs), taken at new diagnosis, from a patient treated with antithyroid drugs. The receptor source for this set is a woman under 40 with Graves disease. Donor details come from another sample of the same person, matched by shared clones.

This clonotype was picked up many times. The rearrangement joins TRBV6-5 to TRBJ1-2; 7 nucleotides line up with TRBD1. The CDR3 length is 16 residues. Germline CDR1 MNHEY, CDR2 SVGAGI. The junction had 14 bases not matched to a gene; V was cut back by 2 bases and J by 8 bases. CDR3 nucleotide sequence: TGTGCCAGCAGTTACCCCAAGGGAGGGGGCGGTTACGGCTACACCTTC. Its translation is CASSYPKGGGGYGYTF.

This clonotype was seen a handful of times. For the CDR3, the DNA is TGTGCCCTCATACGGGGGCGGAGGGAGGGGAAGAGCACTGAAGCTTTCTTT. Encoded protein: CALIRGRREGKSTEAFF. The genes are TRBV12-3 or TRBV12-4 and TRBJ1-1, with D perhaps matching TRBD1 (6 bases). The CDR3 consists of 17 residues. The V and J ends lost 11 bases and 4 bases respectively, with 29 bases between them.

This clonotype was counted many times. This sequence joins TRBV6-1 and TRBJ1-1, with D uncertain. Germline loops: CDR1 MNHNS, CDR2 SASEGT. The CDR3 sequence is 17 residues long. V was trimmed by 0 bases and J by 1 base, leaving 15 bases between them. As DNA, the CDR3 is TGTGCCAGCAGTGAAGCGCTTGGAACGGTGGCGAACACTGAAGCTTTCTTT. This encodes CASSEALGTVANTEAFF.

The sample holds many counts of this clonotype. The V gene is TRBV13, the J gene TRBJ2-1; D gene ambiguous. The germline V gene encodes CDR1 PRHDT and CDR2 FYEKMQ (reference sequence). Trimming shortened V by 0 bases and J by 7 bases, and 10 bases separated the two germline ends. This CDR3 spans 14 amino acids. CDR3 bases: TGTGCCAGCAGCTTAGGGGTATCCCGGAATGAGCAGTTCTTC. Translated, it gives CASSLGVSRNEQFF.

The rearrangement links TRBV5-4 to TRBJ1-1, with 9 positions matching TRBD1. Germline CDR1 SGHNT, CDR2 YYREEE (reference sequence). This CDR3 is 17 amino acids long. The trim removed 4 bases at V and 0 bases at J, leaving 10 bases unmatched. Written as DNA, the CDR3 is TGTGCCAGCAGCCGTGAGGGGACAGGGCCTATGAACACTGAAGCTTTCTTT. This translates into CASSREGTGPMNTEAFF. Combining the CDR3 with reference TRBV5-4 and TRBJ1-1 gives the whole variable domain ETGVTQSPTHLIKTRGQQVTLRCSSQSGHNTVSWYQQALGQGPQFIFQYYREEENGRGNFPPRFSGLQFPNYSSELNVNALELDDSALYLCASSREGTGPMNTEAFFGQGTRLTVV.

This clonotype appeared many times. This chain joins TRBV7-9 and TRBJ1-1; no reliable D call. Germline V gene data show CDR1 as SEHNR and CDR2 as FQNEAQ (reference sequence). The CDR3 has 16 residues. V was cut by 5 bases and J by 1 base, with 17 bases left in between. CDR3 nucleotides: TGTGCCAGCAGCCTTTTTTCGGGATTTTCGAACACTGAAGCTTTCTTT. It codes for CASSLFSGFSNTEAFF.

This clonotype has a count of ten or more. This rearrangement joins TRBV11-2 to TRBJ1-3; D perhaps matches TRBD1 (5 bases). CDR3 size: 18 residues. V was clipped by 2 bases and J by 1 base, with 18 bases between them. Germline CDR1 SGHAT, CDR2 FQNNGV. In nucleotides, the CDR3 is TGTGCCAGCAGCTTAAGGGGCGCTGACAGACCTTCTGGAAACACCATATATTTT. Translated, it gives CASSLRGADRPSGNTIYF.

This clonotype was detected many times. The chain uses TRBV6-2 or TRBV6-3 and TRBJ2-3; TRBD1 might be the D (6 bases). The V gene lost 0 bases and the J gene lost 1 base, with 14 bases spanning the gap. CDR1 is MNHEY and CDR2 is SVGEGT in the germline V gene. The CDR3 covers 17 residues. The chain's CDR3 is CASSYSAPTGRTDTQYF. The CDR3, as DNA: TGTGCCAGCAGTTACTCTGCTCCCACAGGGCGCACAGATACGCAGTATTTT.

Many counts were recorded for this clonotype. This chain uses TRBV5-5 with TRBJ1-1; 7 positions match TRBD1. Trimming at V came to 5 bases and at J to 6 bases, leaving 10 bases not matched to a gene. From germline, CDR1 is SGHKS and CDR2 YYEKEE (reference sequence). This CDR3 is built from 14 residues. The CDR3 is CASSNRGGMPEAFF. The CDR3 region has the DNA TGTGCCAGCAGTAACAGGGGAGGCATGCCTGAAGCTTTCTTT.

Details on this clonotype: With a far larger clone one base away, a read error is the likely cause. The chain couples TRBV20-1 to TRBJ2-1; D remains unclear. CDR1 is DFQATT, CDR2 SNEGSKA, per germline (reference sequence). Trimming pared 2 bases from V and 10 bases from J, leaving 9 bases between. This CDR3 comprises 11 residues. The CDR3 coding sequence is TGCAGTGCTAGAAGCGAGAGGGAGCAGTTCTTC. Protein: CSARSEREQFF.

This clonotype was seen repeatedly, ten times or more. The gene calls are TRBV10-1 and TRBJ2-1; either TRBD1 or TRBD2 may supply D (6 bases each). Germline V lookup: CDR1 WNHNN, CDR2 SYGVQD (reference sequence). V lost 5 bases, J lost 9 bases, and 23 bases lay in between. There are 16 residues in the CDR3. The CDR3 here is CASSPFSPGAGGEQFF. The CDR3 DNA sequence: TGCGCCAGCAGTCCCTTCTCGCCGGGGGCCGGCGGTGAGCAGTTCTTC.

Details on this clonotype: An end of the junction differs from the germline gene, which may be a read error. The chain is built from TRBV5-1 and TRBJ1-4; 10 positions match TRBD1. This CDR3 has 19 residues. The germline gives CDR1 SGHRS, CDR2 YFSETQ. The CDR3 sequence: CASSLGGTGALATNEKLFF. CDR3 coding DNA: TGTGCCAGCAGCTTGGGCGGGACAGGGGCCCTTGCAACTAATGAAAAACTGTTTTTT.

This clonotype has ten or more counts. The chain has TRBV6-2 or TRBV6-3 and TRBJ2-7; possibly TRBD1 for D (5 bases). Trimming cost V 8 bases and J 3 bases, with 11 bases left between them. CDR3 length equals 12 residues. The germline V gene encodes CDR1 MNHEY and CDR2 SVGEGT. The CDR3 DNA reads TGTGCCAGCGACAGTTTTATCTACGAGCAGTACTTC. This encodes CASDSFIYEQYF.

The chain links TRBV11-2 to TRBJ2-3, with D tentatively TRBD1 or TRBD2 (5 bases each). The end of the DNA is better explained by TRBJ2-7, so the J call may be wrong. The CDR3 extends over 15 amino acids. Per the germline V gene, CDR1 is SGHAT and CDR2 is FQNNGV. The CDR3 DNA reads as TGTGCCAGCAGCTTATCCCGGGACGGGACCTACGAGCAGTACTTC. Translating gives CASSLSRDGTYEQYF.

The chain couples TRBV2 to TRBJ2-7; D is perhaps TRBD1 (7 bases). CDR1 and CDR2 from the germline V gene are SNHLY and FYNNEI. The V gene lost 6 bases and the J gene lost 2 bases, with 20 bases spanning the gap. CDR3 length: 16 residues. CDR3 loop: CASRSARGTVPYEQYF. The CDR3 DNA follows: TGTGCCAGCAGATCCGCCCGGGGGACAGTCCCCTACGAGCAGTACTTC.

The sample holds many counts of this clonotype. The chain links TRBV12-3 or TRBV12-4 to TRBJ2-7; TRBD1 might be the D (6 bases). V lost 5 bases to trimming and J lost 5 bases, with 10 bases between them. This CDR3 is built from 12 residues. The CDR3 region has the DNA TGTGCCAGCAGTCCGAACAGGGACGAGCAGTACTTC. This gives the protein CASSPNRDEQYF.

This clonotype was seen many times. The chain joins TRBV11-2 to TRBJ2-7, with 10 positions matching TRBD2. CDR1 and CDR2 from the germline V gene are SGHAT and FQNNGV. Trimming at V came to 0 bases and at J to 2 bases, leaving 1 base not matched to a gene. This CDR3 region has 15 residues. This CDR3 reads CASSLELAGAYEQYF. The CDR3 bases are TGTGCCAGCAGCTTAGAGCTAGCGGGGGCCTACGAGCAGTACTTC.

This chain links TRBV4-1 with TRBJ2-5; TRBD2 aligns across 10 bases. From germline, CDR1 is MGHRA and CDR2 YSYEKL. The CDR3 consists of 20 residues. V was pared by 0 bases and J by 4 bases, with 17 bases of the junction left unmatched. DNA of the CDR3: TGCGCCAGCAGCCAAGATTACGCTAGCGGGGGCTCCAAGAGACGAGAGACCCAGTACTTC. It is translated as CASSQDYASGGSKRRETQYF.

Only a few counts were recorded for this clonotype. One base away lies a much larger clone, so this may be a sequencing read error. The rearrangement joins TRBV12-3 or TRBV12-4 to TRBJ2-6; TRBD1 matches 10 bases. The CDR3 is 17 residues long. J gave up 3 bases and V 5 bases, and 7 bases lay outside the gene matches. For the CDR3, the DNA is TGTGCCAGCAGTGGACAGGGGGGATATTTTGGGGCCAACGTCCTGACTTTC. This encodes CASSGQGGYFGANVLTF.

Comment on this clonotype: A read error is the likely source, as a far larger clone sits one nucleotide away. V usage is TRBV7-9 and J usage is TRBJ2-5; D perhaps matches TRBD2 (5 bases). CDR3 length: 13 residues. V was cut by 5 bases and J by 6 bases, with 13 bases left in between. Germline-derived CDR1 and CDR2 are SEHNR and FQNEAQ (reference sequence). CDR3 sequence reads: CASSERLGKTQYF. The CDR3 DNA sequence: TGTGCCAGCAGCGAGCGGCTGGGAAAGACCCAGTACTTC.

V and J are TRBV7-9 and TRBJ1-2; weak D call: TRBD1 (5 bases). This CDR3 spans 15 amino acids. V shed 3 bases and J shed 4 bases, with 15 bases lying between them. Germline loops: CDR1 SEHNR, CDR2 FQNEAQ (reference sequence). Here the CDR3 DNA reads TGTGCCAGCAGCTTTTTGAATGGGGCCCCCTATGGCTACACCTTC. Protein product: CASSFLNGAPYGYTF.

This clonotype was counted a few times. V is TRBV20-1 and J is TRBJ1-2; 8 nucleotides match TRBD1. The CDR3 consists of 14 residues. J gave up 2 bases and V 7 bases, and 9 bases lay outside the gene matches. Germline V lookup: CDR1 DFQATT, CDR2 SNEGSKA (reference sequence). CDR3 residues: CSVTPGQANYGYTF. The DNA for the CDR3 is TGCAGTGTTACACCGGGACAGGCGAACTATGGCTACACCTTC.

The rearrangement joins TRBV27 to TRBJ1-3, with TRBD1 matching 7 bases. Trimming at V came to 6 bases and at J to 8 bases, leaving 13 bases not matched to a gene. The CDR3 has 15 amino acids. Germline assignment: CDR1 MNHEY and CDR2 SMNVEV (reference sequence). This CDR3 is CASRMGQTFGDTIYF. In DNA, the CDR3 is TGTGCCAGCAGAATGGGACAGACTTTCGGAGACACCATATATTTT.

This clonotype was counted ten times or more. The gene calls are TRBV20-1 and TRBJ2-5; D perhaps matches TRBD2 (8 bases). The CDR3 is 16 residues long. CDR1 DFQATT and CDR2 SNEGSKA come from the germline V gene (reference sequence). The V end was cut by 6 bases, the J end by 5 bases, with 25 bases between. The CDR3: CSARGGSGVAGETQYF. The CDR3 region has the DNA TGCAGTGCCAGGGGGGGTAGCGGGGTCGCGGGGGAGACCCAGTACTTC.

There are many counts of this clonotype. This rearrangement joins TRBV5-4 to TRBJ1-2; 7 bases match TRBD1. The CDR3 loop spans 14 amino acids. Germline V gene sequence: CDR1 SGHNT, CDR2 YYREEE (reference sequence). The V gene end was trimmed by 0 bases and the J gene end by 7 bases; junction bases not matched to a gene: 6. The CDR3: CASSLGQGIGGYTF. The CDR3 DNA is TGTGCCAGCAGCTTGGGACAGGGCATCGGTGGCTACACCTTC.

In the case of this clonotype: Only one base separates this from a far larger clonotype, so it likely reflects a read error. V and J are TRBV11-3 and TRBJ2-1; D possibly corresponds to TRBD2 (6 bases). The CDR3 has 15 amino acids. V was clipped by 1 base and J by 13 bases, with 20 bases between them. The germline V gene encodes CDR1 SGHNT and CDR2 YENEEA. In DNA, the CDR3 is TGTGCCAGCAGCTTAGTTGGGGCGGAGGGAGAGACCCAGTTCTTC. It specifies CASSLVGAEGETQFF.